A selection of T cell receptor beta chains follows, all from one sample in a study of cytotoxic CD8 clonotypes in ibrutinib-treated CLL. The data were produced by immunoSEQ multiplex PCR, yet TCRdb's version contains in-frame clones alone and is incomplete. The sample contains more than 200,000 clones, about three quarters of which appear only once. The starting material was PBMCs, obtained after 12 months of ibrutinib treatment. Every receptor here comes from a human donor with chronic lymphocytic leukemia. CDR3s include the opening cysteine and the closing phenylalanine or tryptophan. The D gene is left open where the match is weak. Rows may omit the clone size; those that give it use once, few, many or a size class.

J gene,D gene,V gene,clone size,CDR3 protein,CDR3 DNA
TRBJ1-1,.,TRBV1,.,CTSSQTYRIGDTEAFF,TGCACCAGCAGCCAAACATACAGGATTGGGGACACTGAAGCTTTCTTT
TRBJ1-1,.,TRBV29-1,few,CSVMRQRDTEAFF,TGCAGCGTTATGCGACAGAGAGACACTGAAGCTTTCTTT
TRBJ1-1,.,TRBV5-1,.,CASSLPKDTEAFF,TGCGCCAGCAGCTTACCCAAGGACACTGAAGCTTTCTTT
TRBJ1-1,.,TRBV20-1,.,CSATSGIGTFF,TGCAGTGCCACCTCAGGGATAGGAACTTTCTTT
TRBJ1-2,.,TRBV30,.,CAWSEGGINYGYTF,TGTGCCTGGAGTGAAGGGGGGATTAACTATGGCTACACCTTC
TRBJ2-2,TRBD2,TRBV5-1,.,CASSSTSGTVSGELFF,TGCGCCAGCAGCTCCACTAGCGGGACCGTTTCGGGGGAGCTGTTTTTT
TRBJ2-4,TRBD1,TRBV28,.,CASTPFGTGKNIQYF,TGTGCCAGCACCCCTTTTGGGACAGGGAAAAACATTCAGTACTTC
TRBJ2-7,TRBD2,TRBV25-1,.,CASSTPSGLAGAYEQYF,TGTGCCAGCAGTACCCCGAGCGGACTAGCGGGAGCCTACGAGCAGTACTTC
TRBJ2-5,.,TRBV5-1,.,CASSAGPQETQYF,TGCGCCAGCAGCGCGGGTCCTCAAGAGACCCAGTACTTC
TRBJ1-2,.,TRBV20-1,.,CSARDRWNYTF,TGCAGTGCTAGAGATCGGTGGAACTACACCTTC
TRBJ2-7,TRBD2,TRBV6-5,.,CATRTSGSYEQYF,TGTGCCACTCGGACTAGCGGGTCCTACGAGCAGTACTTC
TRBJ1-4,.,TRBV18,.,CASSPGLTATNEKLFF,TGTGCCAGCTCACCGGGACTCACAGCAACTAATGAAAAACTGTTTTTT
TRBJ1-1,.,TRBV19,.,CASSIPEVGTEAFF,TGTGCCAGTAGTATCCCGGAGGTGGGCACTGAAGCTTTCTTT
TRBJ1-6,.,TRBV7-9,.,CASSLGPGPSPLHF,TGTGCCAGCAGCTTAGGGCCAGGACCCTCACCCCTCCACTTT
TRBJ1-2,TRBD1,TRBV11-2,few,CASSFTGARYGYTF,TGTGCCAGCAGCTTCACAGGGGCCCGCTATGGCTACACCTTC
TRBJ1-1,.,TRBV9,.,CASSVDGGVRTEAFF,TGTGCCAGCAGCGTAGATGGGGGGGTGAGGACTGAAGCTTTCTTT
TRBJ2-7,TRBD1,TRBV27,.,CASSFGTAYEQYF,TGTGCCAGCAGTTTCGGGACAGCCTACGAGCAGTACTTC
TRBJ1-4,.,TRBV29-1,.,CSVRGTNEKLFF,TGCAGCGTTAGGGGCACTAATGAAAAACTGTTTTTT
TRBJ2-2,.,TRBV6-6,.,CASSYTDTGELFF,TGTGCCAGCAGTTACACCGACACCGGGGAGCTGTTTTTT
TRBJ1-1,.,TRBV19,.,CASRLTGSAEAFF,TGTGCCAGTCGACTGACGGGGTCGGCTGAAGCTTTCTTT
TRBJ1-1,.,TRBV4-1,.,CASRHPLPRRGNEAFF,TGCGCCAGCAGACACCCCCTTCCAAGGAGAGGAAACGAAGCTTTCTTT
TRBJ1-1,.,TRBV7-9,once,CASSHTNGGTEAFF,TGTGCCAGCAGCCACACGAACGGGGGCACTGAAGCTTTCTTT
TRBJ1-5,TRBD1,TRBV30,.,CAWSGATGTGNQPQHF,TGTGCCTGGAGTGGCGCCACCGGGACAGGGAATCAGCCCCAGCATTTT
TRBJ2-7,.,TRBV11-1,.,CASSLGDLPQYF,TGTGCCAGCAGCTTAGGTGACCTACCGCAGTACTTC
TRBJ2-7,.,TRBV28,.,CASQGVGTSYEQYF,TGTGCCAGCCAAGGGGTGGGGACTTCCTACGAGCAGTACTTC
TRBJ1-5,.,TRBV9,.,CASSVPPPSDTRPGPQHF,TGTGCCAGCAGCGTTCCTCCCCCCTCGGACACCCGTCCGGGACCCCAGCATTTT
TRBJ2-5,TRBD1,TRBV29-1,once,CSVEKGQAQETQYF,TGCAGCGTTGAGAAGGGACAGGCCCAAGAGACCCAGTACTTC
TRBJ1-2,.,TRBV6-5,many,CASSYPPGEPNYGYTF,TGTGCCAGCAGTTATCCACCGGGGGAACCCAACTATGGCTACACCTTC
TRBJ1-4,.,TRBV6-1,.,CASSATWGMEKLFF,TGTGCCAGCAGTGCAACGTGGGGGATGGAAAAACTGTTTTTT
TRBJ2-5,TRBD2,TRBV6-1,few,CASSEGLAEETQYF,TGTGCCAGCAGTGAGGGACTAGCGGAAGAGACCCAGTACTTC
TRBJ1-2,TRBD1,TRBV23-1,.,CASSQRTGPGYTF,TGCGCCAGCAGTCAGAGGACAGGGCCTGGCTACACCTTC
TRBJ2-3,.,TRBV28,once,CASSLSRQTSTDTQYF,TGTGCCAGCAGTTTATCGAGGCAAACTAGCACAGATACGCAGTATTTT
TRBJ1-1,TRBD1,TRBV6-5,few,CASRHGTATEAFF,TGTGCCAGCAGACATGGGACAGCCACTGAAGCTTTCTTT
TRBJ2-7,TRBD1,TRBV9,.,CASSVVGQGGVEQYF,TGTGCCAGCAGCGTAGTCGGACAGGGTGGGGTCGAGCAGTACTTC
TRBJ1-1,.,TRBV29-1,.,CSVEDRRGGTEAFF,TGCAGCGTTGAAGATCGCCGGGGGGGCACTGAAGCTTTCTTT
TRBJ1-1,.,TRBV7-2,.,CASNSQQNTEAFF,TGTGCCAGCAACAGCCAGCAGAACACTGAAGCTTTCTTT
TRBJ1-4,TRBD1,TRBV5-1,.,CASSTGQVSTNEKLFF,TGCGCCAGCAGCACGGGACAGGTCTCAACTAATGAAAAACTGTTTTTT
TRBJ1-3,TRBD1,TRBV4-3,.,CASSRDRGGGNTIYF,TGCGCCAGCAGTCGAGACAGGGGAGGTGGAAACACCATATATTTT
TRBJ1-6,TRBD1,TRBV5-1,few,CASSLSDRAYNSPLHF,TGCGCCAGCAGCTTGAGCGACAGGGCCTATAATTCACCCCTCCACTTT
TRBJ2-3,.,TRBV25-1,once,CASTGAGTDTQYF,TGTGCCAGCACTGGGGCGGGGACAGATACGCAGTATTTT
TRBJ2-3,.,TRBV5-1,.,CASSLSLLTDTQYF,TGCGCCAGCAGCTTGTCGCTACTCACAGATACGCAGTATTTT
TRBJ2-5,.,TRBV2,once,CASSKLDRSVGETQYF,TGTGCCAGCAGTAAACTCGACAGGTCGGTGGGAGAGACCCAGTACTTC
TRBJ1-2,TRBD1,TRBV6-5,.,CASSDRDRGLGYTF,TGTGCCAGCAGCGACCGGGACAGGGGTCTTGGCTACACCTTC
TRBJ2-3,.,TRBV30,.,CASKSGTSLGDTQYF,TGTGCTTCTAAGTCTGGGACTTCGCTAGGGGATACGCAGTATTTT
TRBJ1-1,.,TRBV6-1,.,CASSENRHSNTEAFF,TGTGCCAGCAGTGAAAATAGACATTCGAACACTGAAGCTTTCTTT
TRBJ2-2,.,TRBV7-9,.,CASSFPGPGTGELFF,TGTGCCAGCAGCTTCCCCGGGCCGGGCACCGGGGAGCTGTTTTTT
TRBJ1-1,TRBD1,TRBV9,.,CASNEGTGRAEAFF,TGTGCCAGCAACGAGGGGACAGGGAGAGCTGAAGCTTTCTTT
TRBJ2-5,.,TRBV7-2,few,CASSLGGVETQYF,TGTGCCAGCAGCTTAGGGGGTGTAGAGACCCAGTACTTC
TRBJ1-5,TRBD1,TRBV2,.,CASSVPLSGQSNQPQHF,TGTGCCAGCAGTGTCCCGCTTTCGGGACAGAGCAATCAGCCCCAGCATTTT
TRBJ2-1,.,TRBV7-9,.,CASSFPSSFSEQFF,TGTGCCAGCAGCTTCCCCAGTAGCTTCAGTGAGCAGTTCTTC
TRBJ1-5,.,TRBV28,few,CASSLRVQPQHF,TGTGCCAGCAGTCTCCGAGTCCAGCCCCAGCATTTT
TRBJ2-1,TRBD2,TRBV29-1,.,CSADSGRASEQFF,TGCAGCGCCGATTCGGGGAGGGCCAGTGAGCAGTTCTTC
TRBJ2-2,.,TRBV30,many,CAWSVRSSRAGELFF,TGTGCCTGGAGTGTAAGGTCCTCGAGGGCCGGGGAGCTGTTTTTT
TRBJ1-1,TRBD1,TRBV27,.,CASSNPGQGGREAFF,TGTGCCAGCAGTAACCCGGGACAGGGAGGCCGTGAAGCTTTCTTT
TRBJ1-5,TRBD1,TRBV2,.,CASRGTGQSQPQHF,TGTGCCAGCAGGGGGACAGGGCAATCTCAGCCCCAGCATTTT
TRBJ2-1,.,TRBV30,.,CAWSRRTRYEQFF,TGTGCCTGGAGCCGCCGGACTCGCTATGAGCAGTTCTTC
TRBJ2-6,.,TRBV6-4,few,CASSVAGDVVGANVLTF,TGTGCCAGCAGCGTGGCAGGGGATGTGGTTGGGGCCAACGTCCTGACTTTC
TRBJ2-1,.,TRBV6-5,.,CATASRPLSYNEQFF,TGTGCCACCGCGTCGCGCCCCCTCTCCTACAATGAGCAGTTCTTC
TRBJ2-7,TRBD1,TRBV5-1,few,CASSWDSHYEQYF,TGCGCCAGCAGCTGGGACAGTCACTACGAGCAGTACTTC